These T cell receptor beta chains were read from a single sample in a study of OX40 agonist ivuxolimab in advanced cancers. Sequencing used immunoSEQ multiplex PCR; TCRdb keeps in-frame clones, though not all of them. The data contain tens of thousands of clones, around nine tenths of them singletons. This specimen was CD4+ or CD8+ T cells sorted from blood, taken in a trial of the OX40 agonist ivuxolimab. These TCRs come from an adult with an advanced solid tumor such as melanoma, head and neck, liver or kidney cancer. The CDR3 runs from the conserved cysteine through the conserved F or W. D genes are given only for firm matches. Not all rows give a size; the values are once, few, many and, for expanded clones, a class.

D gene	V gene	clone size	J gene	CDR3 protein	CDR3 DNA
TRBD1	TRBV5-1	NA	TRBJ2-7	CASRSQGASYEQYF	TGCGCCAGCAGATCCCAGGGGGCATCCTACGAGCAGTACTTC
NA	TRBV19	once	TRBJ1-6	CASSTGSTLNSPLHF	TGTGCCAGTAGTACTGGGAGTACCCTGAATTCACCCCTCCACTTT
NA	TRBV5-1	once	TRBJ1-1	CASSLPGVGDTEAFF	TGCGCCAGCAGCCTACCGGGAGTGGGGGACACTGAAGCTTTCTTT
TRBD2	TRBV5-6	NA	TRBJ2-3	CASTPPGLAGLTDTQYF	TGTGCCAGCACCCCCCCTGGGCTAGCGGGGCTTACAGATACGCAGTATTTT
NA	TRBV7-3	NA	TRBJ2-1	CASSLMSSYNEQFF	TGTGCCAGCAGCTTAATGAGCTCCTACAATGAGCAGTTCTTC
NA	TRBV30	NA	TRBJ2-4	CAWRYVIGSPGAKNIQYF	TGTGCCTGGAGATATGTCATCGGGTCGCCGGGGGCCAAAAACATTCAGTACTTC
TRBD1	TRBV2	NA	TRBJ2-5	CASTLHAPTGTGRGTQYF	TGTGCCAGCACCCTGCATGCCCCCACCGGGACAGGGAGGGGGACCCAGTACTTC
TRBD2	TRBV7-9	NA	TRBJ2-7	CASGTSGTYEQYF	TGTGCCAGCGGGACTAGCGGGACCTACGAGCAGTACTTC
TRBD1	TRBV6-1	NA	TRBJ1-1	CASRGQGIREAFF	TGTGCCAGCAGGGGACAGGGGATTCGGGAAGCTTTCTTT
TRBD2	TRBV5-1	NA	TRBJ2-5	CASSLEAGGTGETQYF	TGCGCCAGCAGCTTGGAGGCGGGAGGGACCGGAGAGACCCAGTACTTC
NA	TRBV30	NA	TRBJ2-1	CAWSTGSSYNEQFF	TGTGCCTGGAGTACAGGGAGCTCCTACAATGAGCAGTTCTTC
TRBD2	TRBV9	NA	TRBJ2-1	CASSVDGRNNEQFF	TGTGCCAGCAGCGTAGACGGGAGGAACAATGAGCAGTTCTTC
TRBD2	TRBV11-1	NA	TRBJ2-7	CASSFRSGSYEQYF	TGTGCCAGCAGCTTTAGGAGCGGGAGTTACGAGCAGTACTTC
TRBD2	TRBV5-1	NA	TRBJ2-7	CASSLVGLAGAPVEQYF	TGCGCCAGCAGCTTGGTCGGACTAGCGGGAGCCCCCGTGGAGCAGTACTTC
NA	TRBV5-4	NA	TRBJ2-5	CASSLWPQETQYF	TGTGCCAGCAGCTTGTGGCCCCAAGAGACCCAGTACTTC
NA	TRBV2	NA	TRBJ2-7	CASREGSWEQYF	TGTGCCAGCAGGGAGGGCTCGTGGGAGCAGTACTTC
NA	TRBV11-3	NA	TRBJ2-7	CASRQTGYEQYF	TGTGCCAGCAGACAAACCGGTTACGAGCAGTACTTC
NA	TRBV5-6	NA	TRBJ1-2	CASSLALPTRSGYTF	TGTGCCAGCAGCTTGGCCTTGCCAACCCGAAGCGGCTACACCTTC
NA	TRBV10-3	NA	TRBJ2-3	CAIGQLAGRTDTQYF	TGTGCCATCGGCCAGCTTGCGGGGCGTACAGATACGCAGTATTTT
NA	TRBV27	NA	TRBJ2-7	CASIGQPTYEQYF	TGTGCCAGCATCGGACAGCCAACCTACGAGCAGTACTTC
NA	TRBV5-1	NA	TRBJ2-4	CASSLGQNAIQYF	TGCGCCAGCAGCTTGGGGCAGAATGCAATTCAGTACTTC
NA	TRBV5-1	NA	TRBJ2-1	CASSLDHPGFHEQFF	TGCGCCAGCAGCTTGGATCATCCAGGGTTCCATGAGCAGTTCTTC
TRBD2	TRBV11-2	NA	TRBJ2-2	CASSRAGGKNTGELFF	TGTGCCAGCAGCCGGGCGGGGGGAAAGAACACCGGGGAGCTGTTTTTT
TRBD2	TRBV27	NA	TRBJ2-1	CASSPRAGGDYNEQFF	TGTGCCAGCAGTCCTCGAGCGGGAGGAGACTACAATGAGCAGTTCTTC
NA	TRBV21-1	NA	TRBJ2-3	CASRGGWTDTQYF	TGTGCCAGCAGGGGGGGGTGGACAGATACGCAGTATTTT
NA	TRBV5-6	NA	TRBJ1-5	CASSSQGFNQPQHF	TGTGCCAGCAGCTCACAGGGATTCAATCAGCCCCAGCATTTT
NA	TRBV6-4	NA	TRBJ1-5	CASSDSDRYQPQHF	TGTGCCAGCAGTGACTCAGACAGGTATCAGCCCCAGCATTTT
NA	TRBV27	NA	TRBJ1-1	CASSTYAAPNTEAFF	TGTGCCAGCAGCACCTATGCGGCCCCGAACACTGAAGCTTTCTTT
TRBD2	TRBV7-3	NA	TRBJ2-7	CASSPNPRGAEGVQYF	TGTGCCAGCAGCCCTAACCCGCGGGGGGCAGAGGGAGTGCAGTACTTC
NA	TRBV5-1	NA	TRBJ1-2	CASSLSGLNYGYTF	TGCGCCAGCAGCTTAAGCGGCCTAAACTATGGCTACACCTTC
NA	TRBV18	few	TRBJ2-7	CASSPDRFSYEQYF	TGTGCCAGCTCACCGGACAGATTCTCCTACGAGCAGTACTTC
NA	TRBV4-1	NA	TRBJ1-1	CASSQGGAPEAFF	TGCGCCAGCAGCCAAGGGGGGGCTCCTGAAGCTTTCTTT
TRBD2	TRBV11-2	once	TRBJ2-7	CASSSPGLASYEQYF	TGTGCCAGCAGTTCCCCGGGACTAGCGAGCTACGAGCAGTACTTC
NA	TRBV7-6	NA	TRBJ1-5	CASSPQGRGNQPQHF	TGTGCCAGCAGCCCCCAGGGACGAGGCAATCAGCCCCAGCATTTT
TRBD1	TRBV9	NA	TRBJ2-5	CASSVHRGIQETQYF	TGTGCCAGCAGCGTACACAGGGGAATCCAAGAGACCCAGTACTTC
TRBD1	TRBV10-3	NA	TRBJ2-5	CATLVDRGYQETQYF	TGTGCCACCCTGGTTGACAGGGGGTACCAAGAGACCCAGTACTTC
NA	TRBV30	NA	TRBJ1-5	CAWSLGFNQPQHF	TGTGCCTGGAGCTTAGGGTTCAATCAGCCCCAGCATTTT
NA	TRBV6-1	NA	TRBJ2-7	CASISGAGVYEQYF	TGTGCCAGTATTTCCGGAGCAGGGGTCTACGAGCAGTACTTC
NA	TRBV21-1	few	TRBJ1-5	CASSKASRDSPCNQPQHF	TGTGCCAGCAGCAAAGCCAGTCGGGATTCCCCCTGCAATCAGCCCCAGCATTTT
TRBD1	TRBV5-1	NA	TRBJ1-1	CASSLEGQGEAFF	TGCGCCAGCAGCTTGGAGGGACAGGGAGAAGCTTTCTTT